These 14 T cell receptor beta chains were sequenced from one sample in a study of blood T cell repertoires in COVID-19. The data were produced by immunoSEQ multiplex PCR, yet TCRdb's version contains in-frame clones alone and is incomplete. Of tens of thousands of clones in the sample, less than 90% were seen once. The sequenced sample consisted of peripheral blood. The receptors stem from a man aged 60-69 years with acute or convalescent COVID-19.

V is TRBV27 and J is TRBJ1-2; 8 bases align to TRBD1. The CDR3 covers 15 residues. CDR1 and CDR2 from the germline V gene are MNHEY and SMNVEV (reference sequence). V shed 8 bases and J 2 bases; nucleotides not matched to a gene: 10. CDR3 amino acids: CASGTWTGLNYGYTF. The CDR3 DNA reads TGTGCCAGCGGAACCTGGACAGGGCTCAACTATGGCTACACCTTC.

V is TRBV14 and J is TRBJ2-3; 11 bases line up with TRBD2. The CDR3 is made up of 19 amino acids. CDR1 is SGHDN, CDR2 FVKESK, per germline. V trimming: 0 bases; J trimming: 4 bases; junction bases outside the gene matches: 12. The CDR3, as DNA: TGTGCCAGCAGCCAAGATCCCGGGACTAGCGGCATAAGGGCAGATACGCAGTATTTT. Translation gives CASSQDPGTSGIRADTQYF.

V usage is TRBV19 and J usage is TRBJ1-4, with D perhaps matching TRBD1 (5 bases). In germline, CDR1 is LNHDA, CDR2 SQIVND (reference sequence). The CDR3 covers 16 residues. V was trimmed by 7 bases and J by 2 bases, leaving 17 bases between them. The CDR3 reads CASNSSPGLTNEKLFF. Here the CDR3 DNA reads TGTGCCAGTAATTCATCTCCGGGACTGACTAATGAAAAACTGTTTTTT.

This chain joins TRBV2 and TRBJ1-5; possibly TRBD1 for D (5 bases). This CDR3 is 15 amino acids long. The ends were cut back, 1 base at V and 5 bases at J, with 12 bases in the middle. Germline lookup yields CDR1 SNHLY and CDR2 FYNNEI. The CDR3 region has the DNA TGTGCCAGCAGTGAAGGGGCAGGGTCGCATCAGCCCCAGCATTTT. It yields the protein CASSEGAGSHQPQHF.

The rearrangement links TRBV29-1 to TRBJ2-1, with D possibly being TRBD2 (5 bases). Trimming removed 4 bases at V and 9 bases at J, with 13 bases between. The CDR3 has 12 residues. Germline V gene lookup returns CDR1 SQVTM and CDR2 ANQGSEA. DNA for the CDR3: TGCAGCGTTGGTGGGAGTAGCGCTGAGCAGTTCTTC. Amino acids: CSVGGSSAEQFF.

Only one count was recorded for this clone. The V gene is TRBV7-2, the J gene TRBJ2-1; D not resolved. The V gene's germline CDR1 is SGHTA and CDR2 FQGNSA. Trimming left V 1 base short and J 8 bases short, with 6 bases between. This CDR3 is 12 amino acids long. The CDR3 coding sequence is TGTGCCAGCAGCTTAGTGGAGCATGAGCAGTTCTTC. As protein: CASSLVEHEQFF.

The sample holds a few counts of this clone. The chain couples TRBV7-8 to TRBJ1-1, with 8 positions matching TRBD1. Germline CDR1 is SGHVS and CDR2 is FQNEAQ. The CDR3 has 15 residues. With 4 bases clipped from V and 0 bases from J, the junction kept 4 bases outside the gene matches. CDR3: CASSSQGAMNTEAFF. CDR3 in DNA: TGTGCCAGCAGCTCGCAGGGGGCTATGAACACTGAAGCTTTCTTT.

In nucleotides, the CDR3 is TGTGCCAGCAGTCTCAGGGCCCTCCCCTACGAGCAGTACTTC. Amino acids: CASSLRALPYEQYF. The chain combines TRBV27 with TRBJ2-7, with D possibly TRBD1 on 5 matching bases. In germline, CDR1 is MNHEY, CDR2 SMNVEV (reference sequence). Trimming shortened V by 5 bases and J by 2 bases, and 13 bases separated the two germline ends. The CDR3 is 14 residues long.

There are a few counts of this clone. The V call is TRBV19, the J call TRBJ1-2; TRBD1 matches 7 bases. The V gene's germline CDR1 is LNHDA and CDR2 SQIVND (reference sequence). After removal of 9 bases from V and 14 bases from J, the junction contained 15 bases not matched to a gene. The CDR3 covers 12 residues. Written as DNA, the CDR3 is TGTGCCAGCGCCTCCCCCACGGGACAGCTTACCTTC. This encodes CASASPTGQLTF.

The DNA for the CDR3 is TGTGCCATCAGCAAAACAGGGGGGAGCTCTGGAAACACCATATATTTT. Its translation is CAISKTGGSSGNTIYF. The rearrangement joins TRBV10-3 to TRBJ1-3; the match to TRBD1 covers 8 bases. The CDR3 runs 16 residues. Germline CDR1 ENHRY, CDR2 SYGVKD. With V trimmed by 6 bases and J by 0 bases, 7 bases remained unmatched.

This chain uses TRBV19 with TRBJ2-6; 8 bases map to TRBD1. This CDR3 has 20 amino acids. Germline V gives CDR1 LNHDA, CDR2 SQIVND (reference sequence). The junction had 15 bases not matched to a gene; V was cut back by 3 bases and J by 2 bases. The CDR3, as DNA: TGTGCCAGTAGTATCCCCACGGCCAGGGGGCGCGCGACTGGGGCCAACGTCCTGACTTTC. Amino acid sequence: CASSIPTARGRATGANVLTF.

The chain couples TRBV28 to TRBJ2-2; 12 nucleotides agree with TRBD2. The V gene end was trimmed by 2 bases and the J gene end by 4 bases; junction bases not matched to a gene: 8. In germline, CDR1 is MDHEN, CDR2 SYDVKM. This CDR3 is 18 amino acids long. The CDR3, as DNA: TGTGCCAGCAGTTTACTAGCGGGAGGGCGAGGGGCCACCGGGGAGCTGTTTTTT. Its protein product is CASSLLAGGRGATGELFF.

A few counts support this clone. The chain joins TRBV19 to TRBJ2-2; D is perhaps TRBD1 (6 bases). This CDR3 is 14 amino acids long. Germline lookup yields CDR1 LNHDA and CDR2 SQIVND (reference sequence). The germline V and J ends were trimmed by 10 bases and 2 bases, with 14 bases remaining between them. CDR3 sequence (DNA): TGTGCCACCACCGGGACACTTAACACCGGGGAGCTGTTTTTT. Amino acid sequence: CATTGTLNTGELFF.

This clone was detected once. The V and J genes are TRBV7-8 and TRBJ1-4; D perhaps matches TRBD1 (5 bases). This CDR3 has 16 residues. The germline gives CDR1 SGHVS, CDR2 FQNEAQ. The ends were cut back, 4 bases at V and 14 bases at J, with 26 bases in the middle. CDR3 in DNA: TGTGCCAGCAGCTCCCCGGGTTATGGGGCCCTGGGAGGGCTGTTTTTT. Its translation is CASSSPGYGALGGLFF.